The 2 T cell receptor beta chains listed next were all sequenced from one sample in a study of siplizumab effects on memory and regulatory T cells. Sequenced by immunoSEQ multiplex PCR; TCRdb stores in-frame clones only, minus some. The data show about 100,000 clones, roughly 94% seen once. The sequenced sample consisted of non-Treg CD4+ T cells sorted from blood. The receptor source for this set is a human donor in good health.

The chain joins TRBV28 to TRBJ1-2, with 9 bases matching TRBD1. The V gene's germline CDR1 is MDHEN and CDR2 SYDVKM. CDR3 size: 18 residues. V gave up 2 bases and J gave up 3 bases; unmatched junction bases: 13. The CDR3 DNA reads as TGTGCCAGCAGTTTAATCACAGGGACAGGGAGATTCCACTATGGCTACACCTTC. It encodes CASSLITGTGRFHYGYTF.

This chain connects TRBV9 to TRBJ2-2; D is undetermined. Trimming removed 0 bases at V and 2 bases at J, with 5 bases between. Per germline, CDR1 SGDLS and CDR2 YYNGEE. The CDR3 length is 14 residues. The CDR3 region has the DNA TGTGCCAGCAGCGTAGACAGTAACACCGGGGAGCTGTTTTTT. It translates to CASSVDSNTGELFF.